The TCR beta chain under discussion was sequenced for a study of blood T cell repertoires in COVID-19. Adults between about 18 and 89 years of age took part from approximately 24 US areas. The study assigned cohorts using participant-reported clinical history. Clones were read by immunoSEQ multiplex PCR, and TCRdb kept only the in-frame ones, dropping some. The sample carries around 250,000 clones, roughly 80% recorded once. A few counts support this clone. CDR3 length equals 16 residues. Germline CDR1 reads SGHDN; CDR2 reads FVKESK. V shed 0 bases, J shed 7 bases, and the junction held 8 bases outside the gene matches.

The sequence came from a man in his fifties who had recovered from COVID-19. The specimen was PBMCs or T cells enriched from blood (not recorded which). J is TRBJ2-2 and V is TRBV14, with 7 bases that match TRBD1. As DNA, the CDR3 is TGTGCCAGCAGCCAAGATCGGATCAGGGGGAACGGGGAGCTGTTTTTT. The encoded protein is CASSQDRIRGNGELFF. Filled out from reference TRBV14 and TRBJ2-2, the complete variable domain reads EAGVTQFPSHSVIEKGQTVTLRCDPISGHDNLYWYRRVMGKEIKFLLHFVKESKQDESGMPNNRFLAERTGGTYSTLKVQPAELEDSGVYFCASSQDRIRGNGELFFGEGSRLTVL.